This T cell receptor (beta chain) was documented in a study of T cells in Graves' hyperthyroidism and ophthalmopathy. Looked up from germline, CDR1 is GTSNPN and CDR2 is SVGIG (reference sequence). V lost 4 bases to trimming and J lost 1 base, with 7 bases between them. The CDR3 spans 12 residues. Ophthalmopathy patients all had a Clinical Activity Score of at least 3, a NOSPECS grade of at least 4 and disease under 3 months old. RNA transcripts gave rise to amplified TCR beta CDR3 regions. The TCR CDR3 first-round RT-PCR relied on the HTBI primer set. In TCRdb, the multiplex PCR reads were re-called with MiXCR into one record per CDR3 protein. This sample has hundreds of thousands of distinct CDR3 sequences, with roughly 24% found just once. This clonotype has a count of ten or more.

This chain links TRBV30 with TRBJ1-1; D is unclear. The material sequenced was blood. The TCR comes from a woman in her 30s with Graves' ophthalmopathy. The CDR3 is CAWTGQNTEAFF. In DNA, the CDR3 is TGTGCCTGGACAGGCCAGAACACTGAAGCTTTCTTT.